The T cell receptor (beta chain) described here comes from a study of long-term antiretroviral therapy in people with HIV. Germline CDR1 reads MGHRA; CDR2 reads YSYEKL. The CDR3 consists of 16 residues. The V and J ends lost 0 bases and 2 bases respectively, with 11 bases between them. Researchers ran immunoSEQ v3.0 at survey level. Only in-frame clones appear in the TCRdb table, and some are missing; sequencing was by immunoSEQ multiplex PCR. The sample contains 11,000 to 15,000 clones, 70% to 85% of which appear only once. This receptor was taken from a man aged 25-45 years with HIV. The chain has TRBV4-1 and TRBJ1-3, with D possibly TRBD1 on 6 matching bases. The material sequenced was unsorted PBMCs, taken 0.4 years after starting antiretroviral therapy. For the CDR3, the DNA is TGCGCCAGCAGCCAAGAAAGGGGGGCAGCTGGAAACACCATATATTTT. Encoded protein: CASSQERGAAGNTIYF.